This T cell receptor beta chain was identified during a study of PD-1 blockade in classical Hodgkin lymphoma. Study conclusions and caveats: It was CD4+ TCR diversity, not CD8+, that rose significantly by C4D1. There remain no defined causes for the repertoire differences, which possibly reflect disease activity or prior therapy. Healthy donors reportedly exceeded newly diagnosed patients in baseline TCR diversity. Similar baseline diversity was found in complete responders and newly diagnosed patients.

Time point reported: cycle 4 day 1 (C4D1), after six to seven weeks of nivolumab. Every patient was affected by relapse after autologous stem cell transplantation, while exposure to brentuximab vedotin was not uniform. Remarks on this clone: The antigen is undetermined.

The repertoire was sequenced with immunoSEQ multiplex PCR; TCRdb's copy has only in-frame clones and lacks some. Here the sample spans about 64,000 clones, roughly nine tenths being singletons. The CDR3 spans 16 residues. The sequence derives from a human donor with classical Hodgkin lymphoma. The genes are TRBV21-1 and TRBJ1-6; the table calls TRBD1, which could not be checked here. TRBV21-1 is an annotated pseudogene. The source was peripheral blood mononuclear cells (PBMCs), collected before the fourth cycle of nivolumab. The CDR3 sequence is CASSAPGSSYNSPLHF. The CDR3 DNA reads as TGTGCCAGCAGCGCCCCAGGTAGCTCCTATAATTCACCCCTCCACTTT.